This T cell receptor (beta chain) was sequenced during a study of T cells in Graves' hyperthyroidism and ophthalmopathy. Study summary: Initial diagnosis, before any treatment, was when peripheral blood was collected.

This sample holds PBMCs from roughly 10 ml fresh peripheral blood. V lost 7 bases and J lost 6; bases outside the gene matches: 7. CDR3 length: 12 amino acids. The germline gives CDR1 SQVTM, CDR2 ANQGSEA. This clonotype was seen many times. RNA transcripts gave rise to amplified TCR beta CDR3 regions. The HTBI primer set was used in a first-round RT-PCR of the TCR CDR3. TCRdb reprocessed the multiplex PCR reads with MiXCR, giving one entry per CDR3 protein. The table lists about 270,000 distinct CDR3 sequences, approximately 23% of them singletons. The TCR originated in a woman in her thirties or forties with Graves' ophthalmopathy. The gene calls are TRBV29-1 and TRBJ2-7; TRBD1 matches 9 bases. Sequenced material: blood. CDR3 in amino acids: CSAWDRAGEQYF. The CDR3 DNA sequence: TGCAGCGCTTGGGACAGGGCCGGCGAGCAGTACTTC.